The sequence of this T cell receptor beta chain was determined in a study of blood T cell repertoires in COVID-19 (dated by TCRdb to about 2020). With respect to the entire study: Collaborator samples came from the United States, Italy and Spain and covered acute and convalescent phases of COVID-19. The repertoires were released in a freely available public database intended as a resource for research on the immune response to SARS-CoV-2. The samples were drawn from the first 160 participants of the ongoing ImmuneRACE study and from over a thousand subjects provided by 6 global collaborators. The material from the prospective study consisted of cDNA or gDNA derived from T cells, B-cell-depleted T cells, or PBMCs. A de-identified subject ID, COVID-19 status, age in years and sex were almost always included in the sample metadata. Where available, HLA class I and class II types were taken from metadata supplied by the sample provider and were not determined by assay-based typing. The dataset comprised deeply sampled blood TCRbeta repertoires from subjects exposed to, actively infected with, or recovered from COVID-19.

This clone turned up a few times. The target of this receptor is not known. The record has no base qualities; no much larger clone is one base away. TCRbeta CDR3 regions were amplified from genomic DNA using the immunoSEQ Assay, a bias-controlled multiplex PCR. In the original analysis: Within the assay, amplification of reference gene primers was used to estimate how many nucleated cells each sample contained. To quantify the absolute abundance of each unique TCRbeta CDR3 rearrangement, sequence reads were collapsed and filtered. For each sample, productive Simpson clonality was calculated as the square root of Simpson's diversity index across productive rearrangements. TCRdb re-hosts the immuneACCESS table, in-frame sequences only. Its copies lack some clones; in the studies checked, an unresolved V gene accounts for under half of them, and the cause for the rest is not known. V and J calls and clone size are copied from that table; D and trimming were computed from the DNA. In this sample the table shows 140,000 to 150,000 clones, around nine tenths of which occur a single time. The biggest ten clones account for approximately 9% of the sample.

The CDR3 sequence holds 15 residues, the cysteine and phenylalanine included. Only the CDR3 portion is preserved as DNA: 45 bases, with reading frame beginning at the first base. From a lookup of the germline V gene (reference sequence), CDR1 and CDR2 are MNHNY and SVGAGI. Deletion took 0 bases off V and 2 bases off J, with a span of 11 bases between the germline ends. General findings and caveats noted by the study authors: Clinical and demographic metadata were provided uncurated, with the amount varying by source and participant.

Collaborating institutions collected whole blood in K2EDTA tubes following their own protocols. For TCRbeta analysis, collaborators shipped samples in one of three forms: frozen whole blood, isolated PBMCs, or DNA extracted from either of those sample types. This chain joins TRBV6-6 to TRBJ2-7; tentative D gene TRBD2, with 6 bases matching. The receptor was isolated from a woman aged 45-59 years with active or convalescent COVID-19. The material sequenced was peripheral blood. In nucleotides, the sequence is TGTGCCAGCAGTTACTCGTCCGGGACTCCCTACGAGCAGTACTTC. The encoded protein is CASSYSSGTPYEQYF.